The 25 T cell receptor beta chains reported below all come from one sample, sequenced in a study of blood T cell repertoires in COVID-19. Data came from immunoSEQ multiplex PCR; TCRdb stores just in-frame clones and leaves some out. The table has some 40,000 clones, approximately 93% seen once. Sequenced input: peripheral blood. Receptors were obtained from a man in his forties or fifties with active COVID-19.

V usage is TRBV5-1 and J usage is TRBJ2-5; 7 bases map to TRBD2. V shed 2 bases, J shed 7 bases, and the junction held 8 bases outside the gene matches. CDR3 length equals 14 residues. Germline values: CDR1 SGHRS, CDR2 YFSETQ. The CDR3 nucleotides are TGCGCCAGCAGCTTAGGGGAGGGTTTGGGGACCCAGTACTTC. It translates to CASSLGEGLGTQYF.

The chain is built from TRBV2 and TRBJ1-6, with a possible D match to TRBD1 (5 bases). CDR3 size: 14 residues. Trimming took 6 bases from V and 7 from J, leaving 13 bases between them. The germline gives CDR1 SNHLY, CDR2 FYNNEI. The CDR3 nucleotides read TGTGCCAGCAGGGGGACTTCACAAAATTCACCCCTCCACTTT. This translates into CASRGTSQNSPLHF.

The chain links TRBV5-1 to TRBJ1-1; D is ambiguous. V shed 4 bases and J shed 3 bases, with 10 bases lying between them. The CDR3 length is 13 residues. Germline loops: CDR1 SGHRS, CDR2 YFSETQ. Here the CDR3 DNA reads TGCGCCAGCAGCCTAAAAATGGACACTGAAGCTTTCTTT. It specifies CASSLKMDTEAFF.

The count of this clone is one. This sequence joins TRBV12-3 or TRBV12-4 and TRBJ1-4; D not certain. The CDR3 contains 13 residues. Trimming stripped 6 bases from V and 5 bases from J, with 10 bases between. As DNA, the CDR3 is TGTGCCAGCAGGCGATCTATCAATGAAAAACTGTTTTTT. The encoded protein is CASRRSINEKLFF.

This clone showed up just once. The chain couples TRBV7-9 to TRBJ2-1; 11 nucleotides match TRBD2. Germline V gene lookup returns CDR1 SEHNR and CDR2 FQNEAQ (reference sequence). The CDR3 is 16 amino acids. With V trimmed by 4 bases and J by 4 bases, 6 bases remained unmatched. This CDR3 reads CASSSNLAGGYNEQFF. CDR3 nucleotides: TGTGCCAGCAGCTCAAACTTAGCGGGGGGGTACAATGAGCAGTTCTTC.

The V call is TRBV5-1, the J call TRBJ1-2; TRBD1 aligns across 8 bases. CDR1 and CDR2 (germline): SGHRS, YFSETQ. CDR3 length equals 15 residues. J gave up 5 bases and V 4 bases, and 10 bases lay outside the gene matches. The CDR3 sequence: CASSLTGAHSYGYTF. CDR3 DNA: TGCGCCAGCAGCCTGACAGGGGCCCATTCTTATGGCTACACCTTC.

The chain joins TRBV5-1 to TRBJ1-4; 8 positions match TRBD1. The CDR3 loop spans 14 amino acids. Losses at the gene ends were 2 bases for V and 8 bases for J; bases not matched to a gene: 5. From germline, CDR1 is SGHRS and CDR2 YFSETQ. The CDR3 nucleotides are TGCGCCAGCAGCTTCGGGGACAGGAGCGAAAAACTGTTTTTT. As protein: CASSFGDRSEKLFF.

The gene calls are TRBV7-2 and TRBJ2-7; 9 bases map to TRBD1. Germline V CDR1 and CDR2: SGHTA, FQGNSA. With 4 bases clipped from V and 3 bases from J, the junction kept 1 base outside the gene matches. This CDR3 region has 13 residues. The CDR3 nucleotides are TGTGCCAGCAGCTCGGACAGGGGCTACGAGCAGTACTTC. Protein product: CASSSDRGYEQYF.

This clone was recorded only once. V is TRBV5-4 and J is TRBJ1-4; TRBD1 aligns across 8 bases. Germline-derived CDR1 and CDR2 are SGHNT and YYREEE (reference sequence). The CDR3 has 16 residues. Trimming removed 2 bases from V and 5 bases from J; junction bases left unmatched: 8. CDR3 nucleotide sequence: TGTGCCAGCAGCTTTCCCCCAGGGGGCGGCAATGAAAAACTGTTTTTT. Translated: CASSFPPGGGNEKLFF.

The chain couples TRBV9 to TRBJ2-1; 12 bases line up with TRBD1. The CDR3 totals 16 residues. Germline CDR1 and CDR2: SGDLS and YYNGEE. V shed 4 bases, J shed 6 bases, and the junction held 8 bases outside the gene matches. The CDR3 bases are TGTGCCAGCAGCTCCGGGACAGGGGGCGGATTCAATGAGCAGTTCTTC. Translation: CASSSGTGGGFNEQFF.

The gene calls are TRBV6-6 and TRBJ2-1; 11 bases agree with TRBD2. Germline V gives CDR1 MNHNY, CDR2 SVGAGI (reference sequence). CDR3 length: 15 residues. Trimming removed 5 bases from V and 6 bases from J; junction bases left unmatched: 6. The CDR3 DNA reads as TGTGCCAGCAGTCCACCGGGACTAGCGGCCAATGAGCAGTTCTTC. Translating gives CASSPPGLAANEQFF.

This clone was recorded once. This chain links TRBV5-6 with TRBJ1-2; D is uncertain. Germline loops: CDR1 SGHDT, CDR2 YYEEEE. CDR3 length equals 13 residues. Trimming removed 0 bases from V and 3 bases from J, with 6 bases in between. The CDR3 region has the DNA TGTGCCAGCAGCTTGGAACACGACTATGGCTACACCTTC. Protein product: CASSLEHDYGYTF.

The rearrangement uses TRBV6-6 and TRBJ2-7, with D possibly being TRBD1 (6 bases). This CDR3 has 15 residues. CDR1 is MNHNY and CDR2 is SVGAGI in the germline V gene (reference sequence). V was cut by 8 bases and J by 3 bases, with 20 bases left in between. The chain's CDR3 is CASASSQGNGYEQYF. CDR3 nucleotides: TGTGCCAGCGCTTCCTCACAGGGAAACGGCTACGAGCAGTACTTC.

V usage is TRBV7-2 and J usage is TRBJ1-2; 7 positions agree with TRBD1. The ends lost 1 base at V and 13 bases at J; junction bases unmatched: 12. The CDR3 runs 14 residues. Germline values: CDR1 SGHTA, CDR2 FQGNSA. CDR3 nucleotides: TGTGCCAGCAGCTTAGTTAGGAGTGGGACAGTTATCACCTTC. This gives the protein CASSLVRSGTVITF.

This chain joins TRBV5-1 and TRBJ1-2; perhaps TRBD1 as D (6 bases). The germline V and J ends were trimmed by 0 bases and 8 bases, with 20 bases remaining between them. Germline V CDR1 and CDR2: SGHRS, YFSETQ. The CDR3 is 16 amino acids. Here the CDR3 DNA reads TGCGCCAGCAGCTTGGCCGGGACATTCCCCTCACAAGGCTACACCTTC. It codes for CASSLAGTFPSQGYTF.

V and J are TRBV20-1 and TRBJ1-1; weak D call: TRBD1 (5 bases). This CDR3 contains 12 residues. V lost 3 bases to trimming and J lost 5 bases, with 10 bases between them. Germline loops: CDR1 DFQATT, CDR2 SNEGSKA (reference sequence). CDR3 in DNA: TGCAGTGCTAGTAGGGGCATTACTGAAGCTTTCTTT. It is translated as CSASRGITEAFF.

The J gene is TRBJ1-1, the V gene TRBV29-1; TRBD1 matches at 7 bases. The CDR3 consists of 15 residues. Per germline, CDR1 SQVTM and CDR2 ANQGSEA. V was clipped by 0 bases and J by 0 bases; unmatched bases: 4. The CDR3, as DNA: TGCAGCGTTGAAGATGTAGGGGGCATGAACACTGAAGCTTTCTTT. Residues: CSVEDVGGMNTEAFF.

The CDR3 sequence is CAWSVPGAIGNQPQHF. CDR3 bases: TGTGCCTGGAGTGTACCAGGGGCGATTGGCAATCAGCCCCAGCATTTT. The rearrangement uses TRBV30 and TRBJ1-5; maybe TRBD1 (6 bases). V lost 0 bases, J lost 2 bases, and 14 bases lay in between. Germline V lookup: CDR1 GTSNPN, CDR2 SVGIG (reference sequence). The CDR3 sequence is 16 residues long.

The chain recombines TRBV6-5 with TRBJ2-7, with 7 positions matching TRBD1. The CDR3 runs to 15 residues. The ends lost 4 bases at V and 3 bases at J; junction bases unmatched: 9. Germline V gene data show CDR1 as MNHEY and CDR2 as SVGAGI. The DNA of the CDR3 is TGTGCCAGCAGTTCCCCACAGGGGTCCGTCTACGAGCAGTACTTC. It translates to CASSSPQGSVYEQYF.

The V gene is TRBV29-1, the J gene TRBJ1-3, with D hard to call. V was pared by 4 bases and J by 0 bases, with 10 bases between. CDR1 and CDR2 (germline): SQVTM, ANQGSEA. The CDR3 contains 14 residues. As DNA, the CDR3 is TGCAGCGTTGCCCCCGAGAGCTCTGGAAACACCATATATTTT. The encoded protein is CSVAPESSGNTIYF. The whole variable domain, remainder taken from reference TRBV29-1 and TRBJ1-3, is SAVISQKPSRDICQRGTSLTIQCQVDSQVTMMFWYRQQPGQSLTLIATANQGSEATYESGFVIDKFPISRPNLTFSTLTVSNMSPEDSSIYLCSVAPESSGNTIYFGEGSWLTVV.

The chain is built from TRBV5-5 and TRBJ2-6; D possibly corresponds to TRBD1 (5 bases). V gave up 1 base and J gave up 2 bases, with 10 bases separating them. The germline V gene encodes CDR1 SGHKS and CDR2 YYEKEE (reference sequence). CDR3 length equals 16 residues. Written as DNA, the CDR3 is TGTGCCAGCAGCTTGCAATGGGGCACTGGGGCCAACGTCCTGACTTTC. Translating it yields CASSLQWGTGANVLTF.

The CDR3 region is CASTRGANSPLHF. Written as DNA, the CDR3 is TGTGCCAGCACCCGGGGGGCCAATTCACCCCTCCACTTT. The chain uses TRBV7-9 and TRBJ1-6; possible D gene TRBD1, 6 bases. Germline CDR1 is SEHNR and CDR2 is FQNEAQ (reference sequence). CDR3 length: 13 amino acids. V lost 7 bases to trimming and J lost 7 bases, with 11 bases between them.

The V call is TRBV12-5, the J call TRBJ2-3; 11 nucleotides agree with TRBD1. CDR3 length: 19 amino acids. The germline V gene encodes CDR1 LGHNT and CDR2 FRNRAP. The ends lost 2 bases at V and 1 base at J; junction bases unmatched: 11. CDR3 residues: CASGLPLDRGPLGTDTQYF. The CDR3 coding sequence is TGTGCTAGTGGTTTGCCTCTGGACAGGGGGCCCCTGGGCACAGATACGCAGTATTTT. The full variable domain, completed using reference TRBV12-5 and TRBJ2-3, is DARVTQTPRHKVTEMGQEVTMRCQPILGHNTVFWYRQTMMQGLELLAYFRNRAPLDDSGMPKDRFSAEMPDATLATLKIQPSEPRDSAVYFCASGLPLDRGPLGTDTQYFGPGTRLTVL.

Regarding this clone: Relative to the germline gene, one junction end is altered; a read error may explain this. This chain links TRBV6-6 with TRBJ1-1; D may be TRBD1 (5 bases). This CDR3 is 13 amino acids long. Germline values: CDR1 MNHNY, CDR2 SVGAGI (reference sequence). CDR3 amino acids: CASTYRETAFFFF. Written as DNA, the CDR3 is TGTGCCAGCACTTACCGTGAGACAGCGTTTTTCTTCTTT.

This chain connects TRBV7-2 to TRBJ2-5; D might be TRBD1 (6 bases). Deletions cut 1 base from V and 3 bases from J, with 12 bases between. Germline V lookup: CDR1 SGHTA, CDR2 FQGNSA. The CDR3 extends over 15 amino acids. The CDR3, as DNA: TGTGCCAGCAGCTTAGGGGGGCGTAGCGAAGAGACCCAGTACTTC. This translates into CASSLGGRSEETQYF.